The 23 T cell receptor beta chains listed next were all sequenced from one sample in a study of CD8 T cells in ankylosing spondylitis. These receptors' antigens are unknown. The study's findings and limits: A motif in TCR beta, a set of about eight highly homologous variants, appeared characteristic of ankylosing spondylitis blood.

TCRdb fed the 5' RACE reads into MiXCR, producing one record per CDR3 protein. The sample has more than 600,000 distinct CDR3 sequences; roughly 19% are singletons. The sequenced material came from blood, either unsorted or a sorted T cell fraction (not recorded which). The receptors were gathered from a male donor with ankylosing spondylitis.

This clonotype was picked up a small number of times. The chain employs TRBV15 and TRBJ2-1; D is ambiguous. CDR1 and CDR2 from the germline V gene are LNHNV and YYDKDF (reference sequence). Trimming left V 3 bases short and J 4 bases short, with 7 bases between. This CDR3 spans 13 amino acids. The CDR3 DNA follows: TGTGCCACCAGCAGTACTTCTTACAATGAGCAGTTCTTC. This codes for CATSSTSYNEQFF.

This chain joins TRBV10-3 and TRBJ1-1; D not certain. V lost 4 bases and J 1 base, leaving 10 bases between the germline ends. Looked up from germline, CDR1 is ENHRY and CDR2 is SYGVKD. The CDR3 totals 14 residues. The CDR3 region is CAISGVGGNTEAFF. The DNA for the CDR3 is TGTGCCATCAGTGGAGTAGGCGGGAACACTGAAGCTTTCTTT.

DNA for the CDR3: TGTGCCAGCAGTTACGGACAGGGGACGGGTGGCTACACCTTC. Translation: CASSYGQGTGGYTF. The gene calls are TRBV6-5 and TRBJ1-2; TRBD1 matches at 9 bases. Germline assignment: CDR1 MNHEY and CDR2 SVGAGI. The CDR3 totals 14 residues. The ends lost 2 bases at V and 7 bases at J; junction bases unmatched: 5.

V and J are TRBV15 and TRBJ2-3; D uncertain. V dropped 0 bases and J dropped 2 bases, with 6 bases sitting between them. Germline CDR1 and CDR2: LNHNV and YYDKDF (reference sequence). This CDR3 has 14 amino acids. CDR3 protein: CATSRDPVTDTQYF. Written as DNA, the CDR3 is TGTGCCACCAGCAGAGATCCCGTCACAGATACGCAGTATTTT.

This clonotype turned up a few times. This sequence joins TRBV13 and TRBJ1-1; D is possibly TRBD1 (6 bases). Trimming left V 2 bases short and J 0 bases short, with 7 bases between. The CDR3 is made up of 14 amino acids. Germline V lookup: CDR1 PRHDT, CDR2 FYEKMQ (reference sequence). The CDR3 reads CASSLRQVNTEAFF. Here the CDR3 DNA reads TGTGCCAGCAGCTTACGACAGGTGAACACTGAAGCTTTCTTT.

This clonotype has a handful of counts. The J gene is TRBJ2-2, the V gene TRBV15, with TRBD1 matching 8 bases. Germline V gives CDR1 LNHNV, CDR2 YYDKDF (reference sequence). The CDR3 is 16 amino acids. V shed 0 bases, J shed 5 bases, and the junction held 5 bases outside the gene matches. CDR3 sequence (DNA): TGTGCCACCAGCAGAGACGGGACAGGTGGGACCGGGGAGCTGTTTTTT. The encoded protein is CATSRDGTGGTGELFF.

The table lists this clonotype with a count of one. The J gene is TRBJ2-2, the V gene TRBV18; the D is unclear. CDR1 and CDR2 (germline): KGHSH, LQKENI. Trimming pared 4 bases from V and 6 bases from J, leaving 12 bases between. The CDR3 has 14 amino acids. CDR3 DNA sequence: TGTGCCAGCTCACAGACTCTTCTATCCGGGGAGCTGTTTTTT. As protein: CASSQTLLSGELFF.

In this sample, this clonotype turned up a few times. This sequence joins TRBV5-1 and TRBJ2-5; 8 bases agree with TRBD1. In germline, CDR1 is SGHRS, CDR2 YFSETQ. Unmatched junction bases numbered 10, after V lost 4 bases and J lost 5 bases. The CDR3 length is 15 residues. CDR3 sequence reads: CASSQDRGISETQYF. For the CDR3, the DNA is TGCGCCAGCAGCCAAGACAGGGGAATAAGTGAGACCCAGTACTTC.

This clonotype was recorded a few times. This chain's CDR3 is CSASPGGLSSGNTIYF. The CDR3 DNA is TGCAGTGCTAGTCCCGGCGGACTGAGCTCTGGAAACACCATATATTTT. The chain is built from TRBV20-1 and TRBJ1-3; D is undetermined. V gave up 3 bases and J gave up 0 bases, with 15 bases separating them. CDR3 length: 16 residues. Germline assignment: CDR1 DFQATT and CDR2 SNEGSKA (reference sequence).

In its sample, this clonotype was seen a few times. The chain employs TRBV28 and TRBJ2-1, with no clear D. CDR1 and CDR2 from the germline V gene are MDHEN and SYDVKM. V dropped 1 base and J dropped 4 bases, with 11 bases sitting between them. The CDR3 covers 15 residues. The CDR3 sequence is CASSLLASLYNEQFF. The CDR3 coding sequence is TGTGCCAGCAGTTTATTGGCTTCCCTTTACAATGAGCAGTTCTTC.

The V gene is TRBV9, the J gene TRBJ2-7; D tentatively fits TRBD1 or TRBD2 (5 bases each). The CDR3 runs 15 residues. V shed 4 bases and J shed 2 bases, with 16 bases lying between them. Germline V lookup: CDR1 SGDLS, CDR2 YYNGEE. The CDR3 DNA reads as TGTGCCAGCAGCCTCCGCCGAGGGGAAACCTACGAGCAGTACTTC. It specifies CASSLRRGETYEQYF.

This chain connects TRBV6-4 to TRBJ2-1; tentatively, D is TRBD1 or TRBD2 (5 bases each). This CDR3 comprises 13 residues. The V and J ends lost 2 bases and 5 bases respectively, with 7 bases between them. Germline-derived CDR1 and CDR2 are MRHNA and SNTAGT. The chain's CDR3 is CASSDQGHNEQFF. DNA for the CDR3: TGTGCCAGCAGTGACCAGGGACACAATGAGCAGTTCTTC.

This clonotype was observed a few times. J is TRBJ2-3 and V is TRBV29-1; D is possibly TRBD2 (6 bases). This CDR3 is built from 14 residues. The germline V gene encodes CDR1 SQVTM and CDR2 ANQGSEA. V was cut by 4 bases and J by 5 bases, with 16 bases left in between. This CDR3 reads CSVVDVRAGDTQYF. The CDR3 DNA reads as TGCAGCGTTGTAGACGTCAGAGCGGGAGATACGCAGTATTTT.

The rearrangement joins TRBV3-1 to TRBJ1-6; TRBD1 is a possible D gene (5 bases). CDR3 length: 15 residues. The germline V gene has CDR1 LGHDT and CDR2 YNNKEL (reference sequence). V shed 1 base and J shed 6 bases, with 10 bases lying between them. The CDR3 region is CASSQAGLTNSPLHF. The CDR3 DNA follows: TGTGCCAGCAGCCAAGCGGGGCTTACTAATTCACCCCTCCACTTT.

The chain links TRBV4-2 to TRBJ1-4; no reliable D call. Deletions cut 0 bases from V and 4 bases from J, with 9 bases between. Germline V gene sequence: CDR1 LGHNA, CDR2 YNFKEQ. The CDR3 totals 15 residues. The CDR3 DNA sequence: TGTGCCAGCAGCCAAGATTGGCAAAATAATGAAAAACTGTTTTTT. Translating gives CASSQDWQNNEKLFF.

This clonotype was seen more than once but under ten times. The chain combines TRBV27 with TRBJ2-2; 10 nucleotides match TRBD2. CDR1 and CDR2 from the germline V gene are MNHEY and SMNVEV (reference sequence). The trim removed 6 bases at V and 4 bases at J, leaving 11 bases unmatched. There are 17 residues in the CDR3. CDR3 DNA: TGTGCCAGCAGCCCCCGAATAGGGACTAGCGCCACCGGGGAGCTGTTTTTT. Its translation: CASSPRIGTSATGELFF.

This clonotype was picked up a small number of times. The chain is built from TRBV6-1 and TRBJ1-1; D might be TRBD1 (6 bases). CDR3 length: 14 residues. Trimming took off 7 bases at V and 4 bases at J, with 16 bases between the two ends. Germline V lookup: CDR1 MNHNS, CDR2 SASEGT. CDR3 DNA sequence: TGTGCCAGCATGGGAAGGACAGTTAGCACTGAAGCTTTCTTT. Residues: CASMGRTVSTEAFF.

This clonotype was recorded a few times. CDR3 bases: TGTGCCAGCAGCTCCCGGGACACTGTCCTTTACACCTTC. It translates to CASSSRDTVLYTF. The rearrangement uses TRBV5-4 and TRBJ1-2; a possible D gene is TRBD1 (6 bases). Germline CDR1 is SGHNT and CDR2 is YYREEE (reference sequence). The CDR3 is 13 amino acids. The ends were cut back, 3 bases at V and 11 bases at J, with 17 bases in the middle.

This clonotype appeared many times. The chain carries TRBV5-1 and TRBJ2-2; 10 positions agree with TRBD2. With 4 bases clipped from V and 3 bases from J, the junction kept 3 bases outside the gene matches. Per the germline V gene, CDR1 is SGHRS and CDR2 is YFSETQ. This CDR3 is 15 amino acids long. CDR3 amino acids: CASSRTSGDTGELFF. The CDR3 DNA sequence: TGCGCCAGCAGCCGGACTAGCGGCGACACCGGGGAGCTGTTTTTT.

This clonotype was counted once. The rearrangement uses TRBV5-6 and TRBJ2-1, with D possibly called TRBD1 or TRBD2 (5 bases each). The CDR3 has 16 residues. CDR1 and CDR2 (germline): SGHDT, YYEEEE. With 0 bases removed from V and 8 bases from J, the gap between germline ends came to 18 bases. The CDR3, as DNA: TGTGCCAGCAGCTTGGCCGGCGGCCTCTTGGGGGATGAGCAGTTCTTC. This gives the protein CASSLAGGLLGDEQFF.

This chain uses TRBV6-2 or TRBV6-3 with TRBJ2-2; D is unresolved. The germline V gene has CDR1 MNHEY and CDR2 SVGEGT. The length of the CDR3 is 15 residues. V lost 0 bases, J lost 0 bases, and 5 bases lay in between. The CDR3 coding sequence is TGTGCCAGCAGTTACTCGAGCGCGAACACCGGGGAGCTGTTTTTT. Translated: CASSYSSANTGELFF.

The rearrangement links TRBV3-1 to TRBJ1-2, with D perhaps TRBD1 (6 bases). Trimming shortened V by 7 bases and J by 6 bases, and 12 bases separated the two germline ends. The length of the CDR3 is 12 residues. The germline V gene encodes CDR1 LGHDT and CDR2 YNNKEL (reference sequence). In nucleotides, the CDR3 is TGTGCCAGCACCTCGAGGGGGAATGGCTACACCTTC. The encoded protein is CASTSRGNGYTF.

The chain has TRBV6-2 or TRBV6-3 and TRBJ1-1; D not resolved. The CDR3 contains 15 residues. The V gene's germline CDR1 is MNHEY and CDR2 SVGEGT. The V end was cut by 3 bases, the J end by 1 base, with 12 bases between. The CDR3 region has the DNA TGTGCCAGCAGTTATGATGCCATCCAGAACACTGAAGCTTTCTTT. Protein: CASSYDAIQNTEAFF.